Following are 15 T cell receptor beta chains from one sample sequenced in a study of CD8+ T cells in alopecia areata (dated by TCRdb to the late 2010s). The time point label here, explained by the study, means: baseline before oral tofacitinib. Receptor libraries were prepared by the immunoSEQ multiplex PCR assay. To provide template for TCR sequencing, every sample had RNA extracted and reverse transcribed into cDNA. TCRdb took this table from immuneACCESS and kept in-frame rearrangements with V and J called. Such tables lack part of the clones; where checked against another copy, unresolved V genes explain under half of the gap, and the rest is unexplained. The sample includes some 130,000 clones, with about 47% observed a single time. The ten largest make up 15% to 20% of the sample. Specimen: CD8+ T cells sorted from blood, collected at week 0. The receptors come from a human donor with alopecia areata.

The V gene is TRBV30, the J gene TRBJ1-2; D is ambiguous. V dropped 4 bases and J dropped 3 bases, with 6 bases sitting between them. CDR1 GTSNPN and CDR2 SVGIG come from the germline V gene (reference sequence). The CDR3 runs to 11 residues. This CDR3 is CAWTDYYGYTF. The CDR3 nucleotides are TGTGCCTGGACGGATTACTATGGCTACACCTTC.

Here the CDR3 reads CAWGTSNTEAFF. The DNA for the CDR3 is TGTGCCTGGGGAACATCGAACACTGAAGCTTTCTTT. The J gene is TRBJ1-1, the V gene TRBV30, with D unclear. Germline lookup yields CDR1 GTSNPN and CDR2 SVGIG (reference sequence). Between the trimmed V and J ends, which lost 5 bases and 1 base, there was a span of 8 bases. The CDR3 has 12 residues.

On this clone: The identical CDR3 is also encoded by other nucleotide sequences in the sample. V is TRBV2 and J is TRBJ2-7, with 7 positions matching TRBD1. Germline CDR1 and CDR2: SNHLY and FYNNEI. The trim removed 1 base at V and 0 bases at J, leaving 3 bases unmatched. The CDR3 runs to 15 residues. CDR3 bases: TGTGCCAGCAGTGAAGGACAGGGCTTCTCCTACGAGCAGTACTTC. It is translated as CASSEGQGFSYEQYF.

Written as DNA, the CDR3 is TGCGCCAGCAGCTTGCCAGGGGCCTACAATGAGCAGTTCTTC. This sequence encodes CASSLPGAYNEQFF. This chain links TRBV5-1 with TRBJ2-1; perhaps TRBD1 as D (6 bases). Germline assignment: CDR1 SGHRS and CDR2 YFSETQ. V lost 1 base to trimming and J lost 2 bases, with 7 bases between them. The CDR3 totals 14 residues.

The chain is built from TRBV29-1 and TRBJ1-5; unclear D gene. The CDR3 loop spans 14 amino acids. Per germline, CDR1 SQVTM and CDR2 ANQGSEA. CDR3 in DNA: TGCAACGTCCGCCAGAAGGCTAGCAATCAGCCCCAGCATTTT. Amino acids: CNVRQKASNQPQHF.

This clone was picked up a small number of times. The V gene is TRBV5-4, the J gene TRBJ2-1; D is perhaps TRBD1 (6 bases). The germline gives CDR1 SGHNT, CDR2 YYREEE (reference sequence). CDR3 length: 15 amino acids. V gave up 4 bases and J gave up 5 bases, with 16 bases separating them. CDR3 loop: CASSAPGHIDNEQFF. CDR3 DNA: TGTGCCAGCAGCGCACCGGGACACATCGACAATGAGCAGTTCTTC.

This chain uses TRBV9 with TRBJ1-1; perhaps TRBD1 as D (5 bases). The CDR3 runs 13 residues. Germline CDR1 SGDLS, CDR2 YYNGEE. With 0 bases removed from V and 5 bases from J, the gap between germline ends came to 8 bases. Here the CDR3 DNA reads TGTGCCAGCAGCGTAGACGAGGGGACTGAAGCTTTCTTT. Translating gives CASSVDEGTEAFF. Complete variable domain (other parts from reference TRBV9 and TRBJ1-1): DSGVTQTPKHLITATGQRVTLRCSPRSGDLSVYWYQQSLDQGLQFLIQYYNGEERAKGNILERFSAQQFPDLHSELNLSSLELGDSALYFCASSVDEGTEAFFGQGTRLTVV.

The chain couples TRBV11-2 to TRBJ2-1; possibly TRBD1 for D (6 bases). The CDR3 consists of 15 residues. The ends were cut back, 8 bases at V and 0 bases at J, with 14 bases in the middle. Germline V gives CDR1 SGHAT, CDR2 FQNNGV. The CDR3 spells CASSTGLYSYNEQFF. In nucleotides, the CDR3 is TGTGCCAGCTCCACAGGGCTCTACTCCTACAATGAGCAGTTCTTC.

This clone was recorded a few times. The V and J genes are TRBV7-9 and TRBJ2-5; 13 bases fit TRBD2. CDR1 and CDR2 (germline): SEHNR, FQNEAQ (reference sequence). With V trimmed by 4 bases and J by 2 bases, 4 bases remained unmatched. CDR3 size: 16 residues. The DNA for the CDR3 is TGTGCCAGCAGCTCACGGACTAGCGGGGGTCAAGAGACCCAGTACTTC. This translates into CASSSRTSGGQETQYF.

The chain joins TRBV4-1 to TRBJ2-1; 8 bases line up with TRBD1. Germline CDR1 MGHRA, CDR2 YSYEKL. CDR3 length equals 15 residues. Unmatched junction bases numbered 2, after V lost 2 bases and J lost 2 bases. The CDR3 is CASSQTGGTYNEQFF. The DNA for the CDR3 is TGCGCCAGCAGCCAAACAGGGGGAACCTACAATGAGCAGTTCTTC.

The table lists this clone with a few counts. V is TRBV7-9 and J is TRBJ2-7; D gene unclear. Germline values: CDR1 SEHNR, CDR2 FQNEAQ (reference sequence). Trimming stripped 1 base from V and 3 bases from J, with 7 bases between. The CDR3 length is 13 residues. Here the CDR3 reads CASSLGSGYEQYF. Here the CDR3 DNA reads TGTGCCAGCAGCTTAGGGAGTGGCTACGAGCAGTACTTC.

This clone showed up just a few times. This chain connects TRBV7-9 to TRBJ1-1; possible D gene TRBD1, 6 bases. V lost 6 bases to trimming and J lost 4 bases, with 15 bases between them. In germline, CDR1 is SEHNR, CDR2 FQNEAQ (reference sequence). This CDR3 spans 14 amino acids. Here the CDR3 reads CASRRDKGSTEAFF. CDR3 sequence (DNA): TGTGCCAGCAGGAGGGACAAAGGTAGCACTGAAGCTTTCTTT.

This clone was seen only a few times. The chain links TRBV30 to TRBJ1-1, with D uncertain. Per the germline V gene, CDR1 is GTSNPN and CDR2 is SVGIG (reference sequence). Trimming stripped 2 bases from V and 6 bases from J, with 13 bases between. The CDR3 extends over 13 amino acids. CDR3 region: CAWSLEGFSEAFF. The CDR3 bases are TGTGCCTGGAGTCTCGAAGGGTTTTCTGAAGCTTTCTTT.

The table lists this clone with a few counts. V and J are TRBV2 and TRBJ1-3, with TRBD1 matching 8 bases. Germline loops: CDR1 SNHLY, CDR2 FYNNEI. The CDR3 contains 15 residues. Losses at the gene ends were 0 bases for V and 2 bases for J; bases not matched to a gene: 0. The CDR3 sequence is CASSEADRAGNTIYF. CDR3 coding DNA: TGTGCCAGCAGTGAAGCGGACAGGGCTGGAAACACCATATATTTT.

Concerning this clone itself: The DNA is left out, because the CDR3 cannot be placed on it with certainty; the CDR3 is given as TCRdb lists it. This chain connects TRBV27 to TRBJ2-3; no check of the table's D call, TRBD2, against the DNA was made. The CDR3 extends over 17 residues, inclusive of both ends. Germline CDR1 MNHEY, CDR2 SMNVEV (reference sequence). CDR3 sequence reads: CASSLGTGGPTSDTQYF.